These 23 T cell receptor beta chains came from one sample sequenced in a study of cytomegalovirus exposure and HLA in healthy donors. The PCR ran on 60 Vbeta and 13 Jbeta primers. Sequenced by immunoSEQ multiplex PCR; TCRdb stores in-frame clones only, minus some. The repertoire holds about 130,000 clones, with more than 80% as singletons. The sequenced sample was PBMCs. These receptors were taken from a woman under 40 in good health and CMV-seropositive.

V usage is TRBV27 and J usage is TRBJ2-7; D is undetermined. The CDR3 loop spans 13 amino acids. V was shortened by 1 base and J by 0 bases, with 4 bases between the two germline ends. Germline CDR1 MNHEY, CDR2 SMNVEV (reference sequence). CDR3 in DNA: TGTGCCAGCAGTTTATATAGCTCCTACGAGCAGTACTTC. Protein: CASSLYSSYEQYF.

The chain uses TRBV13 and TRBJ2-7; D gene unclear. V was shortened by 5 bases and J by 6 bases, with 8 bases between the two germline ends. Germline V gene sequence: CDR1 PRHDT, CDR2 FYEKMQ (reference sequence). CDR3 size: 11 residues. CDR3 sequence reads: CASSSEAEQYF. The CDR3 nucleotides are TGTGCCAGCAGCAGTGAGGCCGAGCAGTACTTC. Using reference TRBV13 and TRBJ2-7 for the parts outside the CDR3, the full variable domain is AAGVIQSPRHLIKEKRETATLKCYPIPRHDTVYWYQQGPGQDPQFLISFYEKMQSDKGSIPDRFSAQQFSDYHSELNMSSLELGDSALYFCASSSEAEQYFGPGTRLTVT.

The rearrangement uses TRBV7-8 and TRBJ2-3, with a tentative D call TRBD2 (5 bases). V lost 2 bases to trimming and J lost 3 bases, with 9 bases between them. This CDR3 is built from 14 residues. The germline V gene encodes CDR1 SGHVS and CDR2 FQNEAQ. The CDR3 DNA follows: TGTGCCAGCAGCTTATTCCGGGGAACAGATACGCAGTATTTT. The encoded protein is CASSLFRGTDTQYF.

The chain joins TRBV20-1 to TRBJ2-5; D remains unclear. V was cut by 5 bases and J by 4 bases, with 8 bases left in between. CDR3 length: 11 residues. Germline assignment: CDR1 DFQATT and CDR2 SNEGSKA (reference sequence). CDR3 region: CSAFEAETQYF. In DNA form, the CDR3 reads TGCAGTGCTTTCGAGGCAGAGACCCAGTACTTC.

This clone was observed a single time. V gene TRBV7-2 combines with J gene TRBJ1-3, with D possibly being TRBD1 (6 bases). The CDR3 covers 14 residues. Germline CDR1 and CDR2: SGHTA and FQGNSA. The V end lost 5 bases, the J end lost 4 bases, and 12 bases lay between the germline ends. The CDR3 bases are TGTGCCAGCAGCAGCACAGGGTCCGGAAACACCATATATTTT. The encoded protein is CASSSTGSGNTIYF.

This clone appeared once. The chain combines TRBV6-6 with TRBJ1-5; 9 bases align to TRBD1. The CDR3 spans 14 residues. Germline loops: CDR1 MNHNY, CDR2 SVGAGI (reference sequence). The junction had 5 bases not matched to a gene; V was cut back by 6 bases and J by 5 bases. This chain's CDR3 is CASRTGGMDQPQHF. The CDR3 DNA is TGTGCCAGCAGGACAGGGGGTATGGATCAGCCCCAGCATTTT.

V and J are TRBV7-9 and TRBJ2-3; D not certain. The CDR3 covers 13 residues. The V gene lost 5 bases and the J gene lost 2 bases, with 8 bases spanning the gap. Germline CDR1 SEHNR, CDR2 FQNEAQ (reference sequence). This CDR3 reads CASSADFTDTQYF. Written as DNA, the CDR3 is TGTGCCAGCAGCGCAGACTTCACAGATACGCAGTATTTT.

This chain uses TRBV5-1 with TRBJ2-3, with D possibly being TRBD1 (6 bases). V was shortened by 3 bases and J by 5 bases, with 13 bases between the two germline ends. Germline V gene sequence: CDR1 SGHRS, CDR2 YFSETQ. CDR3 size: 14 residues. The CDR3 reads CASSSQGSGDTQYF. DNA of the CDR3: TGCGCCAGCAGCTCCCAGGGGAGCGGAGATACGCAGTATTTT.

The sample holds a few counts of this clone. As the CDR3 is not closed by the conserved phenylalanine or tryptophan, this likely results from a read error. Because the CDR3's place on the DNA is in doubt, the DNA is left out and the CDR3 is given as listed by TCRdb. The chain links TRBV28 to TRBJ1-2; the tabulated D call, TRBD1, remains unverified against the DNA. Germline V gene sequence: CDR1 MDHEN, CDR2 SYDVKM. From its first to its last residue, the CDR3 has 8 amino acids. The CDR3 spells CASSKPSG.

V usage is TRBV7-9 and J usage is TRBJ1-3; 9 bases are shared with TRBD1. The CDR3 is 18 residues long. Germline trimming cut 2 bases from V and 4 bases from J; bases unmatched to any gene: 12. Looked up from germline, CDR1 is SEHNR and CDR2 is FQNEAQ (reference sequence). CDR3 sequence (DNA): TGTGCCAGCAGCTTAATCTCCGGGACAGGGAGGTCCGGAAACACCATATATTTT. It codes for CASSLISGTGRSGNTIYF. The complete variable domain, with remaining parts taken from reference TRBV7-9 and TRBJ1-3, reads DTGVSQNPRHKITKRGQNVTFRCDPISEHNRLYWYRQTLGQGPEFLTYFQNEAQLEKSRLLSDRFSAERPKGSFSTLEIQRTEQGDSAMYLCASSLISGTGRSGNTIYFGEGSWLTVV.

This chain joins TRBV29-1 and TRBJ2-5; 8 bases map to TRBD1. CDR1 is SQVTM and CDR2 is ANQGSEA in the germline V gene. This CDR3 spans 13 amino acids. The V and J ends lost 6 bases and 5 bases, in that order; junction bases with no gene match: 8. The CDR3, as DNA: TGCAGCGTCCCCATCAGGGGGCAGGAGACCCAGTACTTC. Translating it yields CSVPIRGQETQYF. The full variable domain, rest sourced from reference TRBV29-1 and TRBJ2-5, is SAVISQKPSRDICQRGTSLTIQCQVDSQVTMMFWYRQQPGQSLTLIATANQGSEATYESGFVIDKFPISRPNLTFSTLTVSNMSPEDSSIYLCSVPIRGQETQYFGPGTRLLVL.

J is TRBJ1-1 and V is TRBV7-9, with 7 bases lining up with TRBD1. The CDR3 is 17 amino acids. The V segment lost 4 bases and the J segment 0 bases; nucleotides outside the gene matches: 11. Germline V gene data show CDR1 as SEHNR and CDR2 as FQNEAQ (reference sequence). The CDR3 region is CASSSAQGMGLNTEAFF. DNA for the CDR3: TGTGCCAGCAGCTCCGCACAGGGGATGGGGTTGAACACTGAAGCTTTCTTT. Looking up the rest from reference TRBV7-9 and TRBJ1-1 gives the full variable domain: DTGVSQNPRHKITKRGQNVTFRCDPISEHNRLYWYRQTLGQGPEFLTYFQNEAQLEKSRLLSDRFSAERPKGSFSTLEIQRTEQGDSAMYLCASSSAQGMGLNTEAFFGQGTRLTVV.

V gene TRBV18 combines with J gene TRBJ1-3, with unresolved D. V lost 3 bases to trimming and J lost 2 bases, with 11 bases between them. The CDR3 contains 15 residues. CDR1 and CDR2 (germline): KGHSH, LQKENI. The CDR3 loop is CASSPERIAGNTIYF. The DNA for the CDR3 is TGTGCCAGCTCACCGGAGCGGATAGCTGGAAACACCATATATTTT.

Written as DNA, the CDR3 is TGCAGCGCAACGACAGGGAGCAATGAAAAACTGTTTTTT. Amino acid sequence: CSATTGSNEKLFF. V usage is TRBV29-1 and J usage is TRBJ1-4, with 7 bases that match TRBD1. V was pared by 7 bases and J by 5 bases, with 7 bases of the junction left unmatched. Per germline, CDR1 SQVTM and CDR2 ANQGSEA. The CDR3 consists of 13 residues. Looking up the rest from reference TRBV29-1 and TRBJ1-4 gives the full variable domain: SAVISQKPSRDICQRGTSLTIQCQVDSQVTMMFWYRQQPGQSLTLIATANQGSEATYESGFVIDKFPISRPNLTFSTLTVSNMSPEDSSIYLCSATTGSNEKLFFGSGTQLSVL.

This chain links TRBV27 with TRBJ1-6, with D possibly being TRBD1 (6 bases). The V and J ends lost 2 bases and 4 bases respectively, with 9 bases between them. This CDR3 region has 15 residues. Germline assignment: CDR1 MNHEY and CDR2 SMNVEV (reference sequence). This CDR3 reads CASSLQGLYNSPLHF. CDR3 bases: TGTGCCAGCAGTTTACAGGGGTTATATAATTCACCCCTCCACTTT.

This chain's CDR3 is CASSLSQGPVAQFF. CDR3 DNA sequence: TGTGCCAGCAGCTTAAGCCAGGGGCCAGTGGCGCAGTTCTTC. V is TRBV7-2 and J is TRBJ2-1, with D perhaps matching TRBD1 (6 bases). Deletions cut 2 bases from V and 12 bases from J, with 17 bases between. The CDR3 covers 14 residues. Per the germline V gene, CDR1 is SGHTA and CDR2 is FQGNSA.

V gene TRBV28 combines with J gene TRBJ2-5; 7 nucleotides match TRBD2. CDR3 length: 14 residues. Germline V gives CDR1 MDHEN, CDR2 SYDVKM. The J segment lost 9 bases and the V segment lost 5 bases, leaving 12 bases of the junction unmatched. The CDR3 is CASSLLASWEAQYF. In DNA form, the CDR3 reads TGTGCCAGCAGTCTACTAGCGTCATGGGAGGCCCAGTACTTC.

The V and J genes are TRBV30 and TRBJ1-4; D unclear. Germline CDR1 is GTSNPN and CDR2 is SVGIG (reference sequence). Trimming stripped 5 bases from V and 6 bases from J, with 10 bases between. The CDR3 consists of 12 residues. The CDR3 sequence: CAWSILDEKLFF. The CDR3 nucleotides are TGTGCCTGGTCTATCCTTGATGAAAAACTGTTTTTT.

V usage is TRBV9 and J usage is TRBJ2-5, with 11 bases matching TRBD1. Germline V gives CDR1 SGDLS, CDR2 YYNGEE. CDR3 length: 15 amino acids. The trim removed 4 bases at V and 4 bases at J, leaving 6 bases unmatched. The CDR3 nucleotides read TGTGCCAGCAGCTTCGGGACAGGGGGTAGAGAGACCCAGTACTTC. Its translation is CASSFGTGGRETQYF.

The chain uses TRBV5-1 and TRBJ1-1, with 8 bases lining up with TRBD1. CDR3 size: 13 residues. Germline V gene sequence: CDR1 SGHRS, CDR2 YFSETQ. V lost 7 bases to trimming and J lost 2 bases; unmatched junction nucleotides: 4. The DNA of the CDR3 is TGCGCCAGCCACAGGGGGATTAACACTGAAGCTTTCTTT. This codes for CASHRGINTEAFF.

This chain connects TRBV28 to TRBJ1-3; a possible D gene is TRBD1 (6 bases). The CDR3 runs 15 residues. Germline V gene sequence: CDR1 MDHEN, CDR2 SYDVKM. Trimming cost V 2 bases and J 3 bases, with 11 bases left between them. CDR3 nucleotide sequence: TGTGCCAGCAGTTTAACAGCAGGGGTTGGAAACACCATATATTTT. Translating it yields CASSLTAGVGNTIYF.

Of note for this clone: One end of the junction is discordant with germline, which a read error may explain. This sequence joins TRBV6-5 and TRBJ1-5; tentatively, D is TRBD1 (6 bases). Looked up from germline, CDR1 is MNHEY and CDR2 is SVGAGI. There are 11 residues in the CDR3. The CDR3 protein is CASSLGQPQAF. In DNA, the CDR3 is TGTGCCAGCAGTCTCGGACAGCCCCAAGCATTT.

The rearrangement joins TRBV10-3 to TRBJ1-5, with D hard to call. Per germline, CDR1 ENHRY and CDR2 SYGVKD. This CDR3 comprises 13 residues. V gave up 11 bases and J gave up 0 bases, with 11 bases separating them. Written as DNA, the CDR3 is TGTGCCGCCGCAAGCAATAGCAATCAGCCCCAGCATTTT. Translating gives CAAASNSNQPQHF.